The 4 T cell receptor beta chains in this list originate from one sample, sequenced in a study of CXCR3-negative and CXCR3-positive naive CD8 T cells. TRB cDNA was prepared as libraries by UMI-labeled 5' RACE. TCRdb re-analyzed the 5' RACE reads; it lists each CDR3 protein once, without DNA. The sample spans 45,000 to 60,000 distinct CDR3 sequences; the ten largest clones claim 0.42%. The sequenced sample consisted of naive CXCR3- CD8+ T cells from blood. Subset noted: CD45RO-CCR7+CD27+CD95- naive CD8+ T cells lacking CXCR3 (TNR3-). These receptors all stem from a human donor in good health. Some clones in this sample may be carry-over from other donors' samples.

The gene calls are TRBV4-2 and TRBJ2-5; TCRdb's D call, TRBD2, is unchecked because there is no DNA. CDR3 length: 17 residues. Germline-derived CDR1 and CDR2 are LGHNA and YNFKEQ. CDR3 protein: CASSQMSSGRAEETQYF.

CDR3 loop: CASSQDLFRGPDTGELFF. The chain employs TRBV14 and TRBJ2-2; TCRdb's D gene call, TRBD1, goes unchecked for lack of DNA. CDR1 and CDR2 (germline): SGHDN, FVKESK. The CDR3 extends over 18 amino acids.

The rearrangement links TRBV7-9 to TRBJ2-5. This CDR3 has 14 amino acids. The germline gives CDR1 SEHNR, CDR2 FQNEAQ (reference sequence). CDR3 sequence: CASSSSGLWETQYF.

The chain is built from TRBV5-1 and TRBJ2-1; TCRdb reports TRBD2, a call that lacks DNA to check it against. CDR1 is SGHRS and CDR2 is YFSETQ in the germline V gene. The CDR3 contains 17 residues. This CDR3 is CASSLYLREATYNEQFF.